This T cell receptor (beta chain) was retrieved from a study of blood T cells in healthy people across ages. Study at large: With template switching, about one barcoded beta molecule was captured per two T cells.

This clonotype was seen repeatedly, ten times or more. This CDR3 region has 16 residues. V lost 2 bases, J lost 5 bases, and 5 bases stayed unmatched. Germline CDR1 reads SGHTA; CDR2 reads FQGNSA. Alongside a J-beta primer mix, a sample-barcoded 5' primer served in a second PCR lasting 7 to 11 cycles. MiXCR, applied by TCRdb to the 5' RACE reads, yields one record per CDR3 protein. The sample yields about 830,000 distinct CDR3 sequences, approximately 59% seen once. This TCR derives from a man aged 30 to 45 in good health. The J gene is TRBJ2-5, the V gene TRBV7-2, with 13 bases that match TRBD2. Specimen: blood. CDR3 sequence reads: CASSLTSGGGGETQYF. CDR3 DNA: TGTGCCAGCAGCTTAACTAGCGGGGGGGGAGGTGAGACCCAGTACTTC.